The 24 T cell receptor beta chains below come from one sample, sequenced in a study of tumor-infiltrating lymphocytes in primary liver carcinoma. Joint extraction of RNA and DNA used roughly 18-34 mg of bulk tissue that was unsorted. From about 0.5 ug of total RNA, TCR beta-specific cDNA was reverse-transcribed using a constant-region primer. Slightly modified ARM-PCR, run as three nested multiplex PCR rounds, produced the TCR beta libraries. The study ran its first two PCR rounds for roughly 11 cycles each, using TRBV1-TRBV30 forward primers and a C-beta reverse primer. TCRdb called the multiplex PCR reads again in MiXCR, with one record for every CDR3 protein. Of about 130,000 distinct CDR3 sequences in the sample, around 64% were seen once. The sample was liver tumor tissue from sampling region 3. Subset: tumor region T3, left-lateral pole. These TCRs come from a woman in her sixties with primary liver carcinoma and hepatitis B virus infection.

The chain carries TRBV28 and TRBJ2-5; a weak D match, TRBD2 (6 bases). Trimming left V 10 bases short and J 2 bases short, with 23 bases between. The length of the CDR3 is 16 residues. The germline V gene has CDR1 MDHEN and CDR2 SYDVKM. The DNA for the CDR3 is TGTGCCAACAGCCCGACACAAGCGGGCCGGCAAGAGACCCAGTACTTC. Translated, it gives CANSPTQAGRQETQYF.

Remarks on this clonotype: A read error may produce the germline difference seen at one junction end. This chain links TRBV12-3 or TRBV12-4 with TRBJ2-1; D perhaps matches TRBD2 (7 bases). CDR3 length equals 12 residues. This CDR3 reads CASRTGTNEEFF. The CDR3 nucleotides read TGTGCCAGCAGAACAGGGACTAATGAGGAGTTCTTC.

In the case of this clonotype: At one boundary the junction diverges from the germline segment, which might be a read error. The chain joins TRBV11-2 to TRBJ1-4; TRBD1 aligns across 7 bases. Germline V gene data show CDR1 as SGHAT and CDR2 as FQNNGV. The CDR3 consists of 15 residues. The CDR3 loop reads CASSPVKGALERLFF. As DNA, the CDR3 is TGTGCCAGCAGCCCAGTGAAGGGGGCCTTGGAAAGACTGTTTTTT.

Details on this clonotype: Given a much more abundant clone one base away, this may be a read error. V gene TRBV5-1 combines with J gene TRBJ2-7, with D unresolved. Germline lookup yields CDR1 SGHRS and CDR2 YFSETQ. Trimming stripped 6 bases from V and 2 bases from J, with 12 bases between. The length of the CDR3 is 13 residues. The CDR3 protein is CASNSQVPYEQYF. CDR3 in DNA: TGCGCCAGCAACTCCCAGGTACCCTACGAGCAGTACTTC.

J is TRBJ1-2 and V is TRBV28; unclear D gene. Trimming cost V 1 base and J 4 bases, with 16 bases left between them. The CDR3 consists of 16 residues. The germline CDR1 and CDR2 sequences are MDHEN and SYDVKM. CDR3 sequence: CASSLSLGGSFYGYTF. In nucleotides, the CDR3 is TGTGCCAGCAGTTTATCTCTCGGAGGGAGCTTCTATGGCTACACCTTC.

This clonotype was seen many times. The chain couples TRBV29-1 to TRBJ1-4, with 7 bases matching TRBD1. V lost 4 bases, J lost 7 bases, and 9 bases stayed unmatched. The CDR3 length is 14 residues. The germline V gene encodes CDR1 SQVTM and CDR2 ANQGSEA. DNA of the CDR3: TGCAGCGTTGTGGGGAACAGGGGAAGTGAAAAACTGTTTTTT. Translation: CSVVGNRGSEKLFF.

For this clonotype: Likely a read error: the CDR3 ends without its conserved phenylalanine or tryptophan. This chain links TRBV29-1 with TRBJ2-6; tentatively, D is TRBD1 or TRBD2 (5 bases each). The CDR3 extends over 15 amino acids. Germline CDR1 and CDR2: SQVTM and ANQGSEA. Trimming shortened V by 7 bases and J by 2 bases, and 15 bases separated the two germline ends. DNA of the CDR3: TGCAGCGCTGTGGGGGAAGGGACTGGGGCCAACGTCCTGACTTCC. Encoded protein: CSAVGEGTGANVLTS.

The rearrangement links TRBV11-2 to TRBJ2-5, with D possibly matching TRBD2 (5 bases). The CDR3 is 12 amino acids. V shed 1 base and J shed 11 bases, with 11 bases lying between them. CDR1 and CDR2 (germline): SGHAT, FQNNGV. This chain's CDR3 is CASSLGGRTQYF. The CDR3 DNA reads TGTGCCAGCAGCTTAGGTGGGCGGACTCAGTACTTC.

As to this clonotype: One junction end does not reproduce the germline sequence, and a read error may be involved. The CDR3 DNA reads TGTGCCAGTAGCCTAAGGGGGAGGGGGACTGAAGCTTTATTT. It codes for CASSLRGRGTEALF. This chain joins TRBV4-2 and TRBJ1-1; D is possibly TRBD1 (6 bases). The CDR3 runs 14 residues. Germline CDR1 LGHNA, CDR2 YNFKEQ.

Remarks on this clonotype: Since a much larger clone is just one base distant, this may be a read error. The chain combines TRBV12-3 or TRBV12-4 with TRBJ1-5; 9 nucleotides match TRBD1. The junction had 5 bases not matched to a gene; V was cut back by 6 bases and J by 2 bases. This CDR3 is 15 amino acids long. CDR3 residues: CASRPRQGGNQPQHF. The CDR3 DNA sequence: TGTGCCAGCAGACCCCGACAGGGGGGCAATCAGCCCCAGCATTTT.

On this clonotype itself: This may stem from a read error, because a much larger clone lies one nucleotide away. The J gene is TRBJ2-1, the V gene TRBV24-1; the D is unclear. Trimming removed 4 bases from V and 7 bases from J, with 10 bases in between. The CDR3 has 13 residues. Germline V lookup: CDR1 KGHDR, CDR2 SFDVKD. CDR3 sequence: CATSDYDRNEQFF. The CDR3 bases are TGTGCCACCAGTGACTACGATCGAAATGAGCAGTTCTTC.

This CDR3 reads CAWSFALGHQETQYF. CDR3 coding DNA: TGTGCCTGGAGTTTCGCACTAGGACACCAAGAGACCCAGTACTTC. This chain uses TRBV30 with TRBJ2-5; maybe TRBD2 (5 bases). The CDR3 totals 15 residues. Trimming took 2 bases from V and 0 from J, leaving 13 bases between them. CDR1 and CDR2 (germline): GTSNPN, SVGIG (reference sequence).

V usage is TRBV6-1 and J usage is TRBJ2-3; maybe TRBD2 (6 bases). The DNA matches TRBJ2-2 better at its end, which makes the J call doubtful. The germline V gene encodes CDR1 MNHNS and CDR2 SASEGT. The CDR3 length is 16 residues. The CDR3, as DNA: TGTGCCAGCAGTGAAGTCCCCACTAGCTTACCCGGGGAGCTGTTTTTT. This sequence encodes CASSEVPTSLPGELFF.

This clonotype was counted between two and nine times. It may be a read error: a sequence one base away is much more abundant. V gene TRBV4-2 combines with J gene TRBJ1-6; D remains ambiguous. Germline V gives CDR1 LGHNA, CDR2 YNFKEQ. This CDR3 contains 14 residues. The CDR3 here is CTSSQDRPSSPLHF. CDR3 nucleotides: TGTACCAGCAGCCAAGATAGGCCGTCTTCACCCCTCCACTTT.

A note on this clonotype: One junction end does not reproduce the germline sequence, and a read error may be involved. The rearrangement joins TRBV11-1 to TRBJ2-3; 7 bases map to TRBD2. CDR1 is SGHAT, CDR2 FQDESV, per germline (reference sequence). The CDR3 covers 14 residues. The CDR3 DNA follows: TGCGCCAGGAGCTTATGGCAACGTGCGGGAGAGTCTCACTTT. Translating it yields CARSLWQRAGESHF.

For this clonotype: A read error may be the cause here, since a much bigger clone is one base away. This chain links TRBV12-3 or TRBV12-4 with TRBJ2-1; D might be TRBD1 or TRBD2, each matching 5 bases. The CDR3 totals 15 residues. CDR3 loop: CASSPWDGNYNEEFF. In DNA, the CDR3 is TGTGCCAGCAGTCCCTGGGACGGAAATTACAATGAGGAGTTCTTC.

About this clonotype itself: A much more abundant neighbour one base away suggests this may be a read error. The CDR3 DNA sequence: TGCAGCGTTGTGTGGGCCGGCGGGGAGCTGTTTTTT. Translating gives CSVVWAGGELFF. The chain has TRBV29-1 and TRBJ2-2; D remains unclear. Germline CDR1 and CDR2: SQVTM and ANQGSEA. Trimming shortened V by 4 bases and J by 7 bases, and 10 bases separated the two germline ends. The CDR3 is 12 residues long.

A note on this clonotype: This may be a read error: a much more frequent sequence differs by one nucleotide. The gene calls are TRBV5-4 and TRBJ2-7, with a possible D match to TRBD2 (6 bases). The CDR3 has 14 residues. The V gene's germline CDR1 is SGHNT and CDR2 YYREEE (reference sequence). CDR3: CTSSPDGSSNEQYF. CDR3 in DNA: TGTACCAGCAGCCCAGACGGGAGTTCGAACGAGCAGTACTTC.

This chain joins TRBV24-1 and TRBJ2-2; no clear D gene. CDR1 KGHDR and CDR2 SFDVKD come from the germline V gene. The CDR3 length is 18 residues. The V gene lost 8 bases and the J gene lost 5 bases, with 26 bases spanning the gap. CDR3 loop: CATIAYTIGLHRTGELFF. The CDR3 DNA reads TGTGCCACCATTGCATATACGATTGGCCTCCACAGAACCGGGGAGCTGTTTTTT.

The CDR3 reads CASSFPWGRNQPQHF. Written as DNA, the CDR3 is TGTGCCAGCAGTTTTCCCTGGGGACGCAATCAGCCCCAGCATTTT. The rearrangement links TRBV28 to TRBJ1-5, with a possible D match to TRBD1 (5 bases). CDR1 and CDR2 (germline): MDHEN, SYDVKM. The CDR3 length is 15 residues. Deletions cut 3 bases from V and 2 bases from J, with 11 bases between.

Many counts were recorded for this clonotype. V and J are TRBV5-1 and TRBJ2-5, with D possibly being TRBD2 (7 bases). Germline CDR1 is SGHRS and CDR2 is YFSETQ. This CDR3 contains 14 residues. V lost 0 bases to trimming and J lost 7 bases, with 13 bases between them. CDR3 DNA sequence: TGCGCCAGCAGCTTGGACGGGGGGCAGAGGACCCAGTACTTC. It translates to CASSLDGGQRTQYF.

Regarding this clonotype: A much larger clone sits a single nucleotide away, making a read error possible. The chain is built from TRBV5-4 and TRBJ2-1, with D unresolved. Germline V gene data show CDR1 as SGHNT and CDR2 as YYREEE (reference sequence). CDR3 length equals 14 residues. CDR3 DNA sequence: TGTGACAGCAGCTTGGAAATTTCCTACAATGAGCAGTTCTTC. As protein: CDSSLEISYNEQFF.

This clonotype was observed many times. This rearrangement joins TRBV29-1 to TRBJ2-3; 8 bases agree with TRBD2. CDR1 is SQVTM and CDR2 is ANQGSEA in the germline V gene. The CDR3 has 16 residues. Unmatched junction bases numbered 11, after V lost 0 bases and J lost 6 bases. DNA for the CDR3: TGCAGCGTTGAAGATCGTCTAGCGGGTGTGGGGGATACGCAGTATTTT. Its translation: CSVEDRLAGVGDTQYF.

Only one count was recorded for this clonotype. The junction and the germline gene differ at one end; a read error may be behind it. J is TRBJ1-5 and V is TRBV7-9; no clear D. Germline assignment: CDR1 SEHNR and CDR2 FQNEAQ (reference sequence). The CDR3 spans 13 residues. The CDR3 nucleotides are TGTGCCAGCAGCTTAGATGGAAAGCAGCCCCTGCATTTT. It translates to CASSLDGKQPLHF.